This TCR beta chain is drawn from a study of blood T cell repertoires in COVID-19. With V trimmed by 8 bases and J by 7 bases, 9 bases remained unmatched. Looked up from germline, CDR1 is SGHTA and CDR2 is FQGNSA. CDR3 length: 14 residues. Data came from immunoSEQ multiplex PCR; TCRdb stores just in-frame clones and leaves some out. Of about 74,000 clones listed, about nine tenths were seen once; the top ten hold less than 9%. The chain recombines TRBV7-2 with TRBJ2-1, with 9 bases lining up with TRBD2. This clonotype was obtained from an elderly woman with acute or convalescent COVID-19. Sequenced sample: peripheral blood. The CDR3 here is CASLRGGLRNEQFF. The DNA of the CDR3 is TGTGCCAGCCTGCGGGGGGGCTTGAGGAATGAGCAGTTCTTC.